This T cell receptor (beta chain) was captured by sequencing in a study of CD8 T cells in Susac syndrome. Trimming removed 3 bases from V and 4 bases from J, with 15 bases in between. CDR1 is KGHSH, CDR2 LQKENI, per germline. The CDR3 is 15 amino acids. An input of about 0.45 to 1 ug of RNA was subjected to reverse transcription using random hexamers. TCRdb re-analysed the immunoSEQ multiplex PCR reads in MiXCR, keeping a single row per CDR3 protein. The repertoire holds some 300,000 distinct CDR3 sequences, with roughly 85% as singletons. This clonotype originated in a human donor with multiple sclerosis. Material: CD8+ T cells from PBMCs. The chain carries TRBV18 and TRBJ1-2, with a weak D call TRBD1 (5 bases). The CDR3 loop is CASSPFEGLGYGYTF. As DNA, the CDR3 is TGTGCCAGCTCACCGTTCGAGGGGCTCGGCTATGGCTACACCTTC.